These 30 T cell receptor beta chains share one sample of origin, sequenced in a study of T cell repertoires in cytomegalovirus infection. TCRdb redid the calling of the reads with MiXCR, one entry per CDR3 protein. The sample has around 530,000 distinct CDR3 sequences, about 15% seen once. Sequencing was performed on CD8+ T cells from PBMCs. These receptors were taken from a human donor in good health (CMV status not recorded). Some clones in this sample may be carry-over from other donors' samples.

Only a few counts were recorded for this clonotype. The chain combines TRBV6-5 with TRBJ2-7, with D maybe TRBD1 (5 bases). V lost 5 bases and J lost 7, with 12 bases in between. Germline V lookup: CDR1 MNHEY, CDR2 SVGAGI. The CDR3 loop spans 12 amino acids. CDR3 in amino acids: CASSRPSGEQYF. The DNA of the CDR3 is TGTGCCAGCAGTCGCCCTTCAGGGGAGCAGTACTTC.

At least ten counts were recorded for this clonotype. This rearrangement joins TRBV11-1 to TRBJ2-1, with D perhaps matching TRBD1 (6 bases). Per the germline V gene, CDR1 is SGHAT and CDR2 is FQDESV (reference sequence). Trimming removed 5 bases from V and 0 bases from J, with 20 bases in between. The CDR3 is 18 amino acids. The CDR3 is CASSRSRGFPSSYNEQFF. The CDR3, as DNA: TGTGCCAGCAGCCGGAGTAGGGGGTTTCCGAGCTCCTACAATGAGCAGTTCTTC.

This clonotype was detected many times. The chain links TRBV7-6 to TRBJ2-1; the match to TRBD2 covers 11 bases. The CDR3 runs 15 residues. The J segment lost 9 bases and the V segment lost 0 bases, leaving 4 bases of the junction unmatched. Germline-derived CDR1 and CDR2 are SGHVS and FNYEAQ. CDR3 DNA sequence: TGTGCCAGCAGCTTAGCTAGCGGGGGGGCTGGTGAGCAGTTCTTC. Protein sequence: CASSLASGGAGEQFF.

Points on this clonotype: A read error may be the cause here, since a much bigger clone is one base away. The chain combines TRBV7-4 with TRBJ1-5; D is perhaps TRBD1 (6 bases). The CDR3 is 15 amino acids. Germline V gives CDR1 SGHVT, CDR2 SQSDAQ. The DNA for the CDR3 is TGTGCCAGCAGCTCGCTGGACAGTCGCAATCAGCCCCAGCGTTTT. It encodes CASSSLDSRNQPQRF.

This clonotype came up many times. The J gene is TRBJ1-2, the V gene TRBV11-3, with D unresolved. V dropped 5 bases and J dropped 6 bases, with 19 bases sitting between them. The CDR3 contains 15 residues. The germline gives CDR1 SGHNT, CDR2 YENEEA. CDR3 in amino acids: CASSTTLTEMHGYTF. The CDR3 DNA reads as TGTGCCAGCAGCACAACCCTCACAGAGATGCATGGCTACACCTTC.

This clonotype turned up a few times. The chain recombines TRBV20-1 with TRBJ1-5; D remains unclear. Germline assignment: CDR1 DFQATT and CDR2 SNEGSKA (reference sequence). The CDR3 consists of 13 residues. Deletions cut 5 bases from V and 3 bases from J, with 11 bases between. The CDR3 reads CSASRRPNQPQHF. DNA for the CDR3: TGCAGTGCTTCTAGACGGCCCAATCAGCCCCAGCATTTT.

The gene calls are TRBV10-3 and TRBJ1-3; 10 positions agree with TRBD1. The CDR3 has 19 residues. Trimming removed 6 bases from V and 1 base from J; junction bases left unmatched: 15. The V gene's germline CDR1 is ENHRY and CDR2 SYGVKD. The chain's CDR3 is CAIRTGTGADLPSGNTIYF. The CDR3 DNA reads as TGTGCCATCAGGACGGGGACAGGGGCCGATCTGCCTTCTGGAAACACCATATATTTT.

V usage is TRBV7-9 and J usage is TRBJ2-7; 11 bases line up with TRBD1. Looked up from germline, CDR1 is SEHNR and CDR2 is FQNEAQ (reference sequence). CDR3 size: 14 residues. With 5 bases clipped from V and 3 bases from J, the junction kept 3 bases outside the gene matches. The DNA of the CDR3 is TGTGCCAGCAGCCGGGACAGGGGGTTCTACGAGCAGTACTTC. Translating it yields CASSRDRGFYEQYF.

This clonotype showed up many times. The rearrangement links TRBV7-8 to TRBJ2-1, with TRBD2 matching 12 bases. Germline V gives CDR1 SGHVS, CDR2 FQNEAQ. The CDR3 has 18 residues. The V and J ends lost 1 base and 2 bases, in that order; junction bases with no gene match: 6. Here the CDR3 DNA reads TGTGCCAGCAGCTTAGGGCTAGCGGGGGGGTTCCCCTACAATGAGCAGTTCTTC. As protein: CASSLGLAGGFPYNEQFF. Together with reference TRBV7-8 and TRBJ2-1, the CDR3 gives the full variable domain: GAGVSQSPRYKVAKRGQDVALRCDPISGHVSLFWYQQALGQGPEFLTYFQNEAQLDKSGLPSDRFFAERPEGSVSTLKIQRTQQEDSAVYLCASSLGLAGGFPYNEQFFGPGTRLTVL.

This chain links TRBV7-9 with TRBJ1-1; tentative D call: TRBD1 (5 bases). Looked up from germline, CDR1 is SEHNR and CDR2 is FQNEAQ (reference sequence). This CDR3 has 15 residues. V lost 4 bases and J 6 bases, leaving 18 bases between the germline ends. CDR3 nucleotides: TGTGCCAGCAGCTCCTCCCGGACATATGGGTCTGAAGCTTTCTTT. Amino acids: CASSSSRTYGSEAFF.

This clonotype appeared many times. The chain combines TRBV6-1 with TRBJ1-1; D may be TRBD1 (6 bases). The germline CDR1 and CDR2 sequences are MNHNS and SASEGT. CDR3 size: 17 residues. Trimming left V 4 bases short and J 4 bases short, with 22 bases between. Here the CDR3 reads CASSVGTSPGAGTEAFF. The CDR3 nucleotides are TGTGCCAGCAGTGTAGGGACATCTCCGGGGGCGGGCACTGAAGCTTTCTTT.

There are many counts of this clonotype. V usage is TRBV7-9 and J usage is TRBJ2-7; TRBD2 aligns across 13 bases. V lost 5 bases and J lost 5; bases outside the gene matches: 6. This CDR3 has 15 residues. CDR1 and CDR2 (germline): SEHNR, FQNEAQ (reference sequence). In DNA, the CDR3 is TGTGCCAGCAGCGCACTAGCGGGAGGGCCCGACGAGCAGTACTTC. Amino acids: CASSALAGGPDEQYF.

J is TRBJ1-1 and V is TRBV12-5, with a tentative D call TRBD1 (5 bases). The V end lost 3 bases, the J end lost 1 base, and 6 bases lay between the germline ends. CDR1 LGHNT and CDR2 FRNRAP come from the germline V gene. The CDR3 totals 13 residues. CDR3 amino acids: CASGFGQNTEAFF. The CDR3 DNA reads TGTGCTAGTGGTTTTGGACAGAACACTGAAGCTTTCTTT.

The gene calls are TRBV29-1 and TRBJ2-7, with a tentative D call TRBD1 (6 bases). Trimming pared 6 bases from V and 5 bases from J, leaving 14 bases between. The CDR3 consists of 12 residues. Looked up from germline, CDR1 is SQVTM and CDR2 is ANQGSEA. The DNA of the CDR3 is TGCAGCGTGGATACAGGGAACCACGAGCAGTACTTC. Translating gives CSVDTGNHEQYF.

This clonotype was found a few times. The gene calls are TRBV12-3 or TRBV12-4 and TRBJ2-7; 14 nucleotides agree with TRBD2. The CDR3 consists of 16 residues. Trimming removed 4 bases from V and 3 bases from J; junction bases left unmatched: 5. The CDR3 DNA is TGTGCCAGCAGTTCTTGGACTAGCGGGGGGCACTACGAGCAGTACTTC. Residues: CASSSWTSGGHYEQYF.

In its sample, this clonotype was seen many times. V gene TRBV7-8 combines with J gene TRBJ1-4; D not certain. V shed 5 bases and J shed 0 bases, with 13 bases lying between them. Looked up from germline, CDR1 is SGHVS and CDR2 is FQNEAQ. CDR3 size: 16 residues. This CDR3 reads CASSESGFATNEKLFF. The CDR3 coding sequence is TGTGCCAGCAGCGAGAGTGGGTTTGCAACTAATGAAAAACTGTTTTTT.

This clonotype was recorded many times. CDR3 loop: CASSYSWGLTSGRTDTQYF. The CDR3 region has the DNA TGTGCCAGCAGTTATTCTTGGGGGCTGACTAGCGGAAGAACAGATACGCAGTATTTT. The rearrangement joins TRBV6-6 to TRBJ2-3; 9 nucleotides agree with TRBD2. The V gene's germline CDR1 is MNHNY and CDR2 SVGAGI (reference sequence). V lost 3 bases to trimming and J lost 3 bases; unmatched junction nucleotides: 16. The CDR3 has 19 amino acids.

This clonotype has only a few counts. The rearrangement joins TRBV7-9 to TRBJ2-2; 8 nucleotides agree with TRBD1. Trimming took 4 bases from V and 1 from J; bases not matched to a gene: 5. Germline CDR1 reads SEHNR; CDR2 reads FQNEAQ (reference sequence). This CDR3 region has 16 residues. CDR3 residues: CASSSGQGLNTGELFF. Written as DNA, the CDR3 is TGTGCCAGCAGCTCAGGACAGGGACTGAACACCGGGGAGCTGTTTTTT.

The chain is built from TRBV19 and TRBJ2-3; D possibly uses TRBD1 or TRBD2 (5 bases each). The germline CDR1 and CDR2 sequences are LNHDA and SQIVND (reference sequence). V lost 5 bases and J 6 bases, leaving 15 bases between the germline ends. There are 14 residues in the CDR3. CDR3 protein: CASSARDLGDTQYF. The CDR3, as DNA: TGTGCCAGTAGTGCCCGGGACCTCGGGGATACGCAGTATTTT.

This clonotype was counted a few times. This chain connects TRBV2 to TRBJ2-1, with 9 nucleotides matching TRBD2. Trimming took 2 bases from V and 5 from J; bases not matched to a gene: 4. Looked up from germline, CDR1 is SNHLY and CDR2 is FYNNEI. This CDR3 comprises 15 residues. In DNA, the CDR3 is TGTGCCAGCAGTGAATTGGCTAGCGGGGACAATGAGCAGTTCTTC. Protein: CASSELASGDNEQFF.

This clonotype was seen many times. This sequence joins TRBV6-5 and TRBJ1-1, with D possibly TRBD1 on 5 matching bases. The CDR3 totals 14 residues. The V gene lost 2 bases and the J gene lost 5 bases, with 12 bases spanning the gap. CDR1 and CDR2 (germline): MNHEY, SVGAGI. This CDR3 reads CASSYVRDGTEAFF. CDR3 nucleotide sequence: TGTGCCAGCAGTTACGTCAGGGATGGGACTGAAGCTTTCTTT.

The table lists this clonotype with many counts. The genes are TRBV15 and TRBJ2-3; 7 positions agree with TRBD2. J gave up 2 bases and V 3 bases, and 2 bases lay outside the gene matches. The CDR3 has 14 residues. Per the germline V gene, CDR1 is LNHNV and CDR2 is YYDKDF (reference sequence). The CDR3 spells CATSSRDYTDTQYF. CDR3 nucleotides: TGTGCCACCAGCAGCCGGGACTACACAGATACGCAGTATTTT.

This sequence joins TRBV3-1 and TRBJ2-2; D uncertain. The CDR3 totals 15 residues. V lost 0 bases and J 6 bases, leaving 11 bases between the germline ends. Looked up from germline, CDR1 is LGHDT and CDR2 is YNNKEL (reference sequence). The CDR3 loop reads CASSQEWAGAGELFF. The DNA for the CDR3 is TGTGCCAGCAGCCAAGAATGGGCAGGAGCCGGGGAGCTGTTTTTT. The full variable domain, its missing parts supplied by reference TRBV3-1 and TRBJ2-2, is DTAVSQTPKYLVTQMGNDKSIKCEQNLGHDTMYWYKQDSKKFLKIMFSYNNKELIINETVPNRFSPKSPDKAHLNLHINSLELGDSAVYFCASSQEWAGAGELFFGEGSRLTVL.

This clonotype showed up just a few times. The J gene is TRBJ2-1, the V gene TRBV6-1, with D perhaps matching TRBD1 or TRBD2 (5 bases each). This CDR3 is built from 15 residues. Germline V gene data show CDR1 as MNHNS and CDR2 as SASEGT. V gave up 6 bases and J gave up 5 bases, with 17 bases separating them. CDR3 protein: CASRPVRGWDNEQFF. CDR3 DNA: TGTGCCAGCAGGCCCGTACGGGGCTGGGACAATGAGCAGTTCTTC.

A few counts support this clonotype. This chain joins TRBV13 and TRBJ2-7; weak D call: TRBD1 (6 bases). The CDR3 extends over 16 amino acids. V was clipped by 0 bases and J by 5 bases, with 17 bases between them. The V gene's germline CDR1 is PRHDT and CDR2 FYEKMQ (reference sequence). CDR3 in DNA: TGTGCCAGCAGCTTAGGTCTTCCGACAGGTTCCCACGAGCAGTACTTC. Amino acid sequence: CASSLGLPTGSHEQYF.

This clonotype was detected many times. V and J are TRBV7-2 and TRBJ2-7, with 11 bases lining up with TRBD2. J was trimmed by 5 bases and V by 5 bases; bases with no gene match: 5. Germline values: CDR1 SGHTA, CDR2 FQGNSA. This CDR3 is built from 14 residues. The CDR3 nucleotides are TGTGCCAGCAGCCTGGGACTAGCGGTCGACGAGCAGTACTTC. It specifies CASSLGLAVDEQYF. Full variable domain (outside the CDR3, taken from reference TRBV7-2 and TRBJ2-7): GAGVSQSPSNKVTEKGKDVELRCDPISGHTALYWYRQSLGQGLEFLIYFQGNSAPDKSGLPSDRFSAERTGGSVSTLTIQRTQQEDSAVYLCASSLGLAVDEQYFGPGTRLTVT.

There are many counts of this clonotype. V and J are TRBV6-5 and TRBJ1-4; D not resolved. CDR3 length: 16 residues. The germline V gene encodes CDR1 MNHEY and CDR2 SVGAGI. Deletions cut 5 bases from V and 3 bases from J, with 16 bases between. CDR3 protein: CASSLLAERPNEKLFF. In DNA form, the CDR3 reads TGTGCCAGCAGTCTATTGGCGGAAAGACCTAATGAAAAACTGTTTTTT.

The chain joins TRBV7-9 to TRBJ1-1, with D unresolved. V was pared by 4 bases and J by 1 base, with 13 bases between. Germline V gives CDR1 SEHNR, CDR2 FQNEAQ (reference sequence). This CDR3 spans 15 amino acids. The CDR3 DNA follows: TGTGCCAGCAGCTCACCCCAGAGCGCGAACACTGAAGCTTTCTTT. This encodes CASSSPQSANTEAFF.

This clonotype was seen a handful of times. This chain connects TRBV6-5 to TRBJ1-4; no firm D call. Between the trimmed V and J ends, which lost 6 bases and 4 bases, there was a span of 12 bases. The germline gives CDR1 MNHEY, CDR2 SVGAGI. The CDR3 runs 14 residues. For the CDR3, the DNA is TGTGCCAGCAGCTTTGGACGGATTAATGAAAAACTGTTTTTT. Amino acids: CASSFGRINEKLFF.

At least ten counts were recorded for this clonotype. CDR3 DNA sequence: TGTGCCAGCAGCTTAGGGACAGACTCCTACAATGAGCAGTTCTTC. Translating gives CASSLGTDSYNEQFF. The chain recombines TRBV7-2 with TRBJ2-1; the D gene is possibly TRBD1 (6 bases). CDR1 and CDR2 from the germline V gene are SGHTA and FQGNSA. The V end was cut by 1 base, the J end by 0 bases, with 7 bases between. The CDR3 has 15 amino acids.